This note documents a single T cell receptor beta chain sequence. The antigen is undetermined. The J segment lost 8 bases and the V segment lost 3 bases, leaving 5 bases of the junction unmatched. The CDR3 is made up of 13 amino acids. Germline V lookup: CDR1 SQVTM, CDR2 ANQGSEA. These data come from a study of beta chain features in type 1 diabetes. Sequencing targeted expressed TCRB transcripts, as all isolated RNA had been reverse transcribed. Generated by immunoSEQ multiplex PCR, the TCRdb table keeps only in-frame clones and is missing some. The sample carries under 550,000 clones, about an eighth recorded once. Sorting with CD45RO/CCR7/CD25/CD127/CD95/CD27 yielded naive, central memory, regulatory and stem-like memory CD4+ cells. Broader study findings: Any role of HLA type in TCRB rearrangement remained unresolved here. PCR could preferentially amplify shorter templates, alike in patients and controls.

Sequenced material: naive CD4+ T cells from blood. The TCR sequence derives from a woman aged 18-29 years in good health. The J gene is TRBJ1-4, the V gene TRBV29-1; 8 bases are shared with TRBD1. The CDR3 region has the DNA TGCAGCGTTGAGACAGGGGTGGGAGAAAAACTGTTTTTT. This translates into CSVETGVGEKLFF.